A selection of T cell receptor beta chains follows, all from one sample in a study of cytotoxic CD8 clonotypes in ibrutinib-treated CLL. Measured with immunoSEQ multiplex PCR; TCRdb has only the in-frame clones, and not every one. This table holds roughly 250,000 clones, roughly 74% found once. The input for sequencing was PBMCs, taken after 24 months of ibrutinib treatment. The receptors here all came from a human donor with chronic lymphocytic leukemia. Both conserved end residues are part of each CDR3. The D gene is left open where the match is weak. Expanded clones get a size class; other rows say once, few or many, or leave the size out.

clone size	D gene	V gene	J gene	CDR3 protein	CDR3 DNA
.	.	TRBV11-2	TRBJ1-1	CASAFRSGGLNTEAFF	TGTGCCAGCGCCTTCCGGTCGGGAGGGCTGAACACTGAAGCTTTCTTT
few	TRBD2	TRBV11-2	TRBJ2-7	CASSPGLANLYEQYF	TGTGCCAGCAGCCCGGGACTAGCGAATCTGTACGAGCAGTACTTC
.	.	TRBV7-3	TRBJ1-6	CASSLTPILAGASYNSPLHF	TGTGCCAGCAGCTTAACGCCGATCCTGGCAGGGGCTTCCTATAATTCACCCCTCCACTTT
.	TRBD1	TRBV4-2	TRBJ1-2	CASRSGQGANYGYTF	TGTGCCAGCAGGAGCGGACAGGGGGCCAACTATGGCTACACCTTC
.	.	TRBV9	TRBJ2-1	CASGGTYNEQFF	TGTGCCAGCGGCGGGACCTACAATGAGCAGTTCTTC
.	.	TRBV7-2	TRBJ1-5	CASSPGHNQPQHF	TGTGCCAGCAGCCCCGGACACAATCAGCCCCAGCATTTT
.	.	TRBV7-3	TRBJ2-1	CASSLGGLYNEQFF	TGTGCCAGCAGCTTAGGCGGGTTATACAATGAGCAGTTCTTC
.	TRBD2	TRBV5-1	TRBJ2-7	CASSSRAGGLYEQYF	TGCGCCAGCAGCTCGAGAGCGGGAGGGCTGTACGAGCAGTACTTC
.	TRBD1	TRBV18	TRBJ1-1	CASSPQGAAEAFF	TGTGCCAGCTCACCGCAGGGGGCTGCTGAAGCTTTCTTT
.	TRBD2	TRBV6-5	TRBJ2-5	CASSYGGSNLQTQYF	TGTGCCAGCAGTTATGGCGGGAGCAACCTACAGACCCAGTACTTC
few	.	TRBV7-8	TRBJ1-1	CASSLQVNTEAFF	TGTGCCAGCAGCTTACAGGTGAACACTGAAGCTTTCTTT
few	.	TRBV11-2	TRBJ1-1	CASTEGRTEAFF	TGTGCCAGCACCGAAGGACGCACTGAAGCTTTCTTT
.	.	TRBV5-1	TRBJ1-1	CASSLAVWDTEAFF	TGCGCCAGCAGCTTGGCCGTCTGGGACACTGAAGCTTTCTTT
once	TRBD2	TRBV28	TRBJ2-7	CASSPGTSGMYEQYF	TGTGCCAGCAGCCCTGGGACTAGCGGGATGTACGAGCAGTACTTC